The T cell receptor beta chain under discussion was sequenced for a study of cytomegalovirus exposure and HLA in healthy donors. Details on this clone: Its antigen remains unidentified.

V shed 1 base, J shed 6 bases, and the junction held 3 bases outside the gene matches. CDR3 length: 13 residues. CDR1 is MNHEY, CDR2 SMNVEV, per germline (reference sequence). Study-level findings and limits: A later analysis linked a missense variant in DCLRE1C to the trimming of TCR beta V and J genes.

Vbeta (60) and Jbeta (13) primers were used in the PCR. Assay: immunoSEQ multiplex PCR; the TCRdb copy retains only in-frame clones and omits some. The profile covers about 130,000 clones, with 65% to 90% appearing a single time and around 1.2% taken by the ten largest. The clonotype originates from a girl aged 2 to 10 in good health and CMV-seronegative. The gene calls are TRBV27 and TRBJ2-7; 7 bases agree with TRBD2. The sequencing sample was made of PBMCs. The CDR3 DNA sequence: TGTGCCAGCAGTTTATGGGGGAGGGGCGAGCAGTACTTC. Residues: CASSLWGRGEQYF.